Only a few counts were recorded for the clone carrying this T cell receptor beta chain. What it recognizes is unknown. The sample comes from a study of T cell repertoires in cytomegalovirus infection. Regarding the study as a whole: CMV-specific TCR beta clonotypes restricted by HLA-C dominated the ex vivo response.

TCRdb used MiXCR to reprocess the reads, holding one entry per CDR3 protein. The sample contains some 590,000 distinct CDR3 sequences, around 40% of which appear only once. The clonotype was recovered from a human donor in good health (CMV status not recorded). Some clones in this sample may be carry-over from other donors' samples. Sequencing was performed on cultured PBMCs, taken from culture after CMV antigen stimulation.

DNA of the CDR3: TGTGCCAGCAGCCCGGCCGCGGATACGCAGTATTTT. Its translation is CASSPAADTQYF. The chain carries TRBV7-2 and TRBJ2-3; no firm D call. This CDR3 is 12 amino acids long. The ends were cut back, 5 bases at V and 6 bases at J, with 9 bases in the middle. Germline lookup yields CDR1 SGHTA and CDR2 FQGNSA.